This T cell receptor (beta chain) was sequenced in a study of shared clonotypes between healthy human individuals. Across the whole study: CD4 naive and CD4 memory each took three plates per donor, while CD8 naive took two and CD8 memory one. General study findings and limits: Even with large depth, rarefaction showed that sorted-subset sequencing was incomplete. When naive CD4 clonotypes were compared across a handful of donors, around 5% were shared.

The germline V gene has CDR1 LGHNA and CDR2 YNFKEQ. The length of the CDR3 is 16 residues. V lost 0 bases, J lost 4 bases, and 6 bases stayed unmatched. Profiled with immunoSEQ multiplex PCR; TCRdb holds only in-frame clones, not every one. The data show over a million clones, around 82% seen once. Concerning this clone: Its target is unknown.

This TCR was sampled from a man between 18 and 35 years old in good health. Some clones in this sample may be carry-over from other donors' samples. The chain joins TRBV4-2 to TRBJ2-1; TRBD2 matches 7 bases. Input material: memory CD4+ T cells from PBMCs. Specified subset: CD45RA-negative fraction. Written as DNA, the CDR3 is TGTGCCAGCAGCCAAGAACTTAGCGGGTTTTACAATGAGCAGTTCTTC. It is translated as CASSQELSGFYNEQFF.